The 24 T cell receptor beta chains given below trace back to one sample, sequenced in a study of T cell responses to AZD1222 COVID-19 vaccine. Clones were read by immunoSEQ multiplex PCR, and TCRdb kept only the in-frame ones, dropping some. The table lists some 110,000 clones, about 90% of them singletons. This sample comprised peripheral blood, obtained on day 0 of AZD1222 vaccination. These TCRs come from an adult in good health.

This chain links TRBV18 with TRBJ1-1, with 10 nucleotides matching TRBD1. Germline V gene sequence: CDR1 KGHSH, CDR2 LQKENI. The V segment lost 4 bases and the J segment 0 bases; nucleotides outside the gene matches: 5. This CDR3 is built from 16 residues. CDR3 coding DNA: TGTGCCAGCTCACGGGACAGGGGCGGCGTGAACACTGAAGCTTTCTTT. This translates into CASSRDRGGVNTEAFF.

The CDR3, as DNA: TGTGCCAGCAGTTTAGGGACCCAAGCTTTCTTT. The encoded protein is CASSLGTQAFF. The chain has TRBV28 and TRBJ1-1, with D possibly matching TRBD1 (5 bases). Germline V CDR1 and CDR2: MDHEN, SYDVKM. Trimming removed 2 bases from V and 9 bases from J, with 7 bases in between. This CDR3 spans 11 amino acids.

The chain carries TRBV6-5 and TRBJ1-2, with 11 bases that match TRBD1. The CDR3 loop spans 14 amino acids. Germline CDR1 MNHEY, CDR2 SVGAGI. J gave up 5 bases and V 6 bases, and 5 bases lay outside the gene matches. CDR3: CASRPWDRGYGYTF. DNA for the CDR3: TGTGCCAGCAGACCGTGGGACAGGGGGTATGGCTACACCTTC.

The chain employs TRBV18 and TRBJ1-1; D is ambiguous. The V gene's germline CDR1 is KGHSH and CDR2 LQKENI. This CDR3 contains 12 residues. The V gene lost 3 bases and the J gene lost 5 bases, with 7 bases spanning the gap. The CDR3 region is CASSPGLTEAFF. In DNA form, the CDR3 reads TGTGCCAGCTCACCCGGTTTGACTGAAGCTTTCTTT. The full variable domain, completed using reference TRBV18 and TRBJ1-1, is NAGVMQNPRHLVRRRGQEARLRCSPMKGHSHVYWYRQLPEEGLKFMVYLQKENIIDESGMPKERFSAEFPKEGPSILRIQQVVRGDSAAYFCASSPGLTEAFFGQGTRLTVV.

V usage is TRBV7-9 and J usage is TRBJ1-3, with TRBD1 identical over 8 bases. The J segment lost 2 bases and the V segment lost 5 bases, leaving 8 bases of the junction unmatched. CDR1 and CDR2 from the germline V gene are SEHNR and FQNEAQ (reference sequence). The CDR3 spans 16 residues. The CDR3 sequence is CASSVTDRAPGNTIYF. The CDR3 nucleotides are TGTGCCAGCAGCGTCACGGACAGGGCCCCTGGAAACACCATATATTTT.

V gene TRBV5-4 combines with J gene TRBJ2-3, with 8 bases fitting TRBD2. Per the germline V gene, CDR1 is SGHNT and CDR2 is YYREEE (reference sequence). After removal of 5 bases from V and 3 bases from J, the junction contained 8 bases not matched to a gene. CDR3 length: 15 amino acids. The CDR3 loop reads CASSREGGVTDTQYF. For the CDR3, the DNA is TGTGCCAGCAGTCGGGAGGGGGGAGTTACAGATACGCAGTATTTT.

The chain joins TRBV20-1 to TRBJ1-1; tentative D call: TRBD1 (5 bases). V lost 3 bases and J lost 8, with 7 bases in between. CDR3 length equals 10 residues. The germline gives CDR1 DFQATT, CDR2 SNEGSKA (reference sequence). CDR3: CSASRVEAFF. In DNA form, the CDR3 reads TGCAGTGCTAGCAGGGTAGAAGCTTTCTTT.

This chain connects TRBV7-2 to TRBJ1-2; maybe TRBD1 (5 bases). V shed 7 bases and J shed 2 bases, with 14 bases lying between them. CDR1 and CDR2 from the germline V gene are SGHTA and FQGNSA. This CDR3 is 14 amino acids long. The CDR3 coding sequence is TGTGCCAGCACACCGAGGGAGGGGAACTATGGCTACACCTTC. It is translated as CASTPREGNYGYTF.

The sample holds one count of this clone. CDR3 sequence reads: CASSLGQSNQPQHF. As DNA, the CDR3 is TGTGCCAGCAGCTTGGGTCAAAGCAATCAGCCCCAGCATTTT. The chain has TRBV5-6 and TRBJ1-5; D call uncertain. Germline V gene lookup returns CDR1 SGHDT and CDR2 YYEEEE. The V and J ends lost 0 bases and 1 base respectively, with 5 bases between them. This CDR3 is 14 amino acids long. Full variable domain (rest looked up from reference TRBV5-6 and TRBJ1-5): DAGVTQSPTHLIKTRGQQVTLRCSPKSGHDTVSWYQQALGQGPQFIFQYYEEEERQRGNFPDRFSGHQFPNYSSELNVNALLLGDSALYLCASSLGQSNQPQHFGDGTRLSIL.

The rearrangement links TRBV2 to TRBJ2-1, with TRBD2 matching over 11 bases. The CDR3 is 16 residues long. The germline V gene has CDR1 SNHLY and CDR2 FYNNEI. V dropped 4 bases and J dropped 9; count of bases not matched to a gene: 11. CDR3 sequence: CASSALGLAGGGEQFF. The CDR3 DNA is TGTGCCAGCAGTGCATTGGGGCTAGCGGGAGGAGGTGAGCAGTTCTTC. Using reference TRBV2 and TRBJ2-1 for the parts outside the CDR3, the full variable domain is EPEVTQTPSHQVTQMGQEVILRCVPISNHLYFYWYRQILGQKVEFLVSFYNNEISEKSEIFDDQFSVERPDGSNFTLKIRSTKLEDSAMYFCASSALGLAGGGEQFFGPGTRLTVL.

V usage is TRBV25-1 and J usage is TRBJ2-3, with 12 bases identical to TRBD2. This CDR3 spans 14 amino acids. V lost 2 bases and J lost 15; bases outside the gene matches: 9. The germline V gene has CDR1 MGHDK and CDR2 SYGVNS. CDR3 sequence (DNA): TGTGCCAGCAGTGAACATCTGACTAGCGGGAGCATTTATTTT. Its protein is CASSEHLTSGSIYF. The full variable domain, its missing parts supplied by reference TRBV25-1 and TRBJ2-3, is EADIYQTPRYLVIGTGKKITLECSQTMGHDKMYWYQQDPGMELHLIHYSYGVNSTEKGDLSSESTVSRIRTEHFPLTLESARPSHTSQYLCASSEHLTSGSIYFGPGTRLTVL.

The chain uses TRBV9 and TRBJ2-5; D gene unclear. In germline, CDR1 is SGDLS, CDR2 YYNGEE. This CDR3 comprises 13 residues. The V gene lost 2 bases and the J gene lost 4 bases, with 9 bases spanning the gap. The CDR3 DNA reads as TGTGCCAGCAGCGTCTGGCCCCCAGAGACCCAGTACTTC. The encoded protein is CASSVWPPETQYF.

The CDR3 nucleotides read TGTGCCAGCAGCCGCCTTTCGGGGGGTGGCGGAGATACGCAGTATTTT. Its protein product is CASSRLSGGGGDTQYF. V and J are TRBV7-2 and TRBJ2-3, with 7 positions matching TRBD2. This CDR3 has 16 amino acids. J lost 5 bases, V lost 5 bases, and 13 bases had no gene match. Looked up from germline, CDR1 is SGHTA and CDR2 is FQGNSA.

The chain links TRBV30 to TRBJ1-5, with no clear D. Trimming removed 2 bases from V and 4 bases from J, with 12 bases in between. Germline CDR1 reads GTSNPN; CDR2 reads SVGIG (reference sequence). The CDR3 spans 14 residues. The CDR3 loop reads CAWSTAVENQPQHF. CDR3 DNA sequence: TGTGCCTGGAGTACAGCGGTTGAGAATCAGCCCCAGCATTTT.

The V and J genes are TRBV7-3 and TRBJ1-1; no reliable D call. This CDR3 is 14 amino acids long. V lost 5 bases and J 1 base, leaving 11 bases between the germline ends. Looked up from germline, CDR1 is SGHTA and CDR2 is FQGTGA. CDR3 coding DNA: TGTGCCAGCAGCGCTCCTTCAAAGAACACTGAAGCTTTCTTT. Translation gives CASSAPSKNTEAFF. The full variable domain, completed using reference TRBV7-3 and TRBJ1-1, is GAGVSQTPSNKVTEKGKYVELRCDPISGHTALYWYRQSLGQGPEFLIYFQGTGAADDSGLPNDRFFAVRPEGSVSTLKIQRTERGDSAVYLCASSAPSKNTEAFFGQGTRLTVV.

The gene calls are TRBV4-1 and TRBJ2-6, with D hard to call. V was pared by 0 bases and J by 0 bases, with 3 bases between. The CDR3 spans 15 residues. Germline V gene data show CDR1 as MGHRA and CDR2 as YSYEKL. The CDR3 here is CASSQENSGANVLTF. The CDR3 bases are TGCGCCAGCAGCCAAGAGAACTCTGGGGCCAACGTCCTGACTTTC.

This chain connects TRBV9 to TRBJ1-2; possibly TRBD1 for D (6 bases). CDR3 length: 12 amino acids. With 4 bases removed from V and 8 bases from J, the gap between germline ends came to 12 bases. Germline CDR1 and CDR2: SGDLS and YYNGEE. CDR3 residues: CASSQGQGGYTF. The DNA of the CDR3 is TGTGCCAGCAGCCAAGGGCAGGGGGGCTACACCTTC.

This clone was counted a single time. V gene TRBV5-4 combines with J gene TRBJ1-2; TRBD1 matches 9 bases. The germline V gene encodes CDR1 SGHNT and CDR2 YYREEE (reference sequence). The CDR3 has 13 residues. The V gene end was trimmed by 4 bases and the J gene end by 6 bases; junction bases not matched to a gene: 4. The CDR3 nucleotides are TGTGCCAGCAGCAAACAGGGGGCAGATGGCTACACCTTC. This codes for CASSKQGADGYTF.

V usage is TRBV2 and J usage is TRBJ2-7; D unresolved. This CDR3 is built from 12 residues. Germline loops: CDR1 SNHLY, CDR2 FYNNEI. Trimming took off 7 bases at V and 6 bases at J, with 13 bases between the two ends. In DNA, the CDR3 is TGTGCCAGCAACGACCTGTCGGGCGAGCAGTACTTC. Amino acids: CASNDLSGEQYF.

The gene calls are TRBV5-1 and TRBJ1-3; a possible D gene is TRBD1 (6 bases). V was trimmed by 4 bases and J by 0 bases, leaving 14 bases between them. This CDR3 contains 16 residues. From germline, CDR1 is SGHRS and CDR2 YFSETQ. The CDR3 DNA sequence: TGCGCCAGCAGCAGAGGGACACCAAGCTCTGGAAACACCATATATTTT. Its protein is CASSRGTPSSGNTIYF.

As regards this clone: This same CDR3 is encoded by further DNA sequences in the sample. V is TRBV9 and J is TRBJ2-1; D gene ambiguous. Germline V gene data show CDR1 as SGDLS and CDR2 as YYNGEE. Trimming shortened V by 0 bases and J by 1 base, and 5 bases separated the two germline ends. CDR3 length: 14 residues. The chain's CDR3 is CASSVGSSYNEQFF. The CDR3 nucleotides are TGTGCCAGCAGCGTAGGTTCTTCCTACAATGAGCAGTTCTTC.

V gene TRBV12-3 or TRBV12-4 combines with J gene TRBJ1-6; D possibly corresponds to TRBD1 (5 bases). The CDR3 extends over 13 amino acids. V was clipped by 3 bases and J by 14 bases, with 14 bases between them. The CDR3 loop reads CASSFIEGETLHF. CDR3 sequence (DNA): TGTGCCAGCAGTTTTATTGAAGGGGAGACCCTCCACTTT.

V and J are TRBV5-1 and TRBJ2-1, with D uncertain. Trimming cost V 5 bases and J 6 bases, with 9 bases left between them. This CDR3 region has 12 residues. CDR1 and CDR2 (germline): SGHRS, YFSETQ. The CDR3 DNA reads TGCGCCAGCAGGTTTAACGGCAATGAGCAGTTCTTC. Protein product: CASRFNGNEQFF. The full variable domain, with the rest looked up from reference TRBV5-1 and TRBJ2-1, is KAGVTQTPRYLIKTRGQQVTLSCSPISGHRSVSWYQQTPGQGLQFLFEYFSETQRNKGNFPGRFSGRQFSNSRSEMNVSTLELGDSALYLCASRFNGNEQFFGPGTRLTVL.

This chain links TRBV19 with TRBJ2-1; D perhaps matches TRBD2 (6 bases). The CDR3 is 15 residues long. Deletions cut 1 base from V and 3 bases from J, with 10 bases between. In germline, CDR1 is LNHDA, CDR2 SQIVND (reference sequence). The DNA for the CDR3 is TGTGCCAGTAGTATAGTTCCGGGACTCTACAATGAGCAGTTCTTC. Translation gives CASSIVPGLYNEQFF.